These 23 T cell receptor beta chains share one sample of origin, sequenced in a study of blood T cells in healthy people across ages. Together with a sample-barcoded 5' primer, a J-beta primer mix was included in a second PCR lasting about 7 to 11 cycles. TCRdb ran MiXCR on the 5' RACE reads and lists one entry per CDR3 protein. The sample records around 1,700,000 distinct CDR3 sequences, 28% being singletons. The sequenced material came from blood. Every receptor here comes from a woman in her 30s in good health.

This clonotype was seen only a few times. This chain uses TRBV5-1 with TRBJ2-7; D gene ambiguous. V dropped 4 bases and J dropped 2 bases, with 13 bases sitting between them. Germline-derived CDR1 and CDR2 are SGHRS and YFSETQ. The CDR3 runs 14 residues. The CDR3 reads CASSTRTETYEQYF. In DNA form, the CDR3 reads TGCGCCAGCAGCACACGGACGGAGACCTACGAGCAGTACTTC. Variable domain in full (rest from reference TRBV5-1 and TRBJ2-7): KAGVTQTPRYLIKTRGQQVTLSCSPISGHRSVSWYQQTPGQGLQFLFEYFSETQRNKGNFPGRFSGRQFSNSRSEMNVSTLELGDSALYLCASSTRTETYEQYFGPGTRLTVT.

In DNA, the CDR3 is TGCAGTGCAACGAGGACGAACAATGAGCAGTTCTTC. The encoded protein is CSATRTNNEQFF. The rearrangement joins TRBV20-1 to TRBJ2-1; D not certain. From germline, CDR1 is DFQATT and CDR2 SNEGSKA (reference sequence). The CDR3 loop spans 12 amino acids. Trimming took 6 bases from V and 5 from J, leaving 11 bases between them.

This clonotype has only a few counts. V is TRBV7-3 and J is TRBJ2-5, with D possibly TRBD1 on 6 matching bases. The CDR3 contains 17 residues. Trimming cost V 1 base and J 4 bases, with 19 bases left between them. Germline V lookup: CDR1 SGHTA, CDR2 FQGTGA. CDR3 region: CASSLRAGAPLGETQYF. CDR3 bases: TGTGCCAGCAGCTTAAGGGCAGGGGCCCCGCTGGGAGAGACCCAGTACTTC.

The V gene is TRBV15, the J gene TRBJ1-2, with 10 positions matching TRBD1. Germline CDR1 is LNHNV and CDR2 is YYDKDF (reference sequence). V trimming: 3 bases; J trimming: 8 bases; junction bases outside the gene matches: 12. The CDR3 runs 16 residues. CDR3 region: CATSRELLDRGDGYTF. CDR3 sequence (DNA): TGTGCCACCAGCAGGGAACTCTTGGACAGGGGGGACGGCTACACCTTC.

This clonotype appeared many times. The chain recombines TRBV5-1 with TRBJ1-2; 7 bases are a match to TRBD1. The V gene's germline CDR1 is SGHRS and CDR2 YFSETQ. V gave up 3 bases and J gave up 10 bases; unmatched junction bases: 6. The CDR3 is 12 amino acids. CDR3 sequence: CASSSRQGNYTF. The CDR3 bases are TGCGCCAGCAGCTCCCGACAGGGCAACTACACCTTC.

The table lists this clonotype with many counts. The chain recombines TRBV18 with TRBJ2-7; weak D call: TRBD1 (5 bases). The CDR3 totals 14 residues. Germline V lookup: CDR1 KGHSH, CDR2 LQKENI. Trimming shortened V by 2 bases and J by 1 base, and 9 bases separated the two germline ends. The CDR3 DNA is TGTGCCAGCTCACCAGGGGCAGAATCCTACGAGCAGTACTTC. It yields the protein CASSPGAESYEQYF.

This clonotype was recorded a few times. V usage is TRBV5-1 and J usage is TRBJ2-3; 9 bases are a match to TRBD2. There are 16 residues in the CDR3. The V segment lost 3 bases and the J segment 0 bases; nucleotides outside the gene matches: 5. Germline V gives CDR1 SGHRS, CDR2 YFSETQ. The CDR3 loop is CASSSGLASSTDTQYF. The CDR3 bases are TGCGCCAGCAGCTCGGGACTAGCCTCTAGCACAGATACGCAGTATTTT.

Many counts were recorded for this clonotype. The CDR3 DNA sequence: TGTGCCAGCAGTTACCCTCAGCGGGAGGGAGGTACGCAGTATTTT. The encoded protein is CASSYPQREGGTQYF. This sequence joins TRBV6-6 and TRBJ2-3; 10 bases line up with TRBD2. The CDR3 runs to 15 residues. Per the germline V gene, CDR1 is MNHNY and CDR2 is SVGAGI (reference sequence). Trimming took 2 bases from V and 8 from J; bases not matched to a gene: 7.

This clonotype was picked up a small number of times. The genes are TRBV6-6 and TRBJ1-6; 7 positions agree with TRBD1. Germline CDR1 and CDR2: MNHNY and SVGAGI (reference sequence). CDR3 length equals 13 residues. Trimming at V came to 6 bases and at J to 10 bases, leaving 6 bases not matched to a gene. CDR3 bases: TGTGCCAGCAGCCAGGGGGGGTACTCACCCCTCCACTTT. Translated, it gives CASSQGGYSPLHF.

Only one count was recorded for this clonotype. V and J are TRBV29-1 and TRBJ2-3, with D unresolved. CDR1 and CDR2 (germline): SQVTM, ANQGSEA. Deletions cut 3 bases from V and 4 bases from J, with 17 bases between. The CDR3 is made up of 15 amino acids. The CDR3 DNA reads as TGCAGCGTTGATTACGGCTTCCCGACGGCAGATACGCAGTATTTT. It translates to CSVDYGFPTADTQYF.

Here the CDR3 reads CSVAGWGQGNPGETQYF. In nucleotides, the CDR3 is TGCAGCGTTGCCGGCTGGGGACAGGGTAACCCTGGCGAGACCCAGTACTTC. This chain uses TRBV29-1 with TRBJ2-5; 9 nucleotides align to TRBD1. The CDR3 spans 17 residues. The junction had 17 bases not matched to a gene; V was cut back by 4 bases and J by 5 bases. Germline-derived CDR1 and CDR2 are SQVTM and ANQGSEA.

The chain recombines TRBV11-2 with TRBJ2-5; TRBD2 matches 12 bases. V shed 5 bases, J shed 11 bases, and the junction held 9 bases outside the gene matches. CDR3 length: 14 amino acids. CDR1 and CDR2 (germline): SGHAT, FQNNGV. The CDR3 here is CASSQRLAGVVQYF. DNA of the CDR3: TGTGCCAGCAGCCAGAGACTAGCGGGAGTGGTGCAGTACTTC.

The V gene is TRBV7-9, the J gene TRBJ2-7; D unclear. CDR1 is SEHNR, CDR2 FQNEAQ, per germline (reference sequence). Trimming removed 1 base from V and 5 bases from J, with 9 bases in between. CDR3 length equals 13 residues. The CDR3 DNA sequence: TGTGCCAGCAGCTTAGGGACGACTGACGAGCAGTACTTC. It yields the protein CASSLGTTDEQYF.

This clonotype appeared a few times. The chain joins TRBV18 to TRBJ2-1; TRBD1 matches 7 bases. Germline V lookup: CDR1 KGHSH, CDR2 LQKENI. V dropped 3 bases and J dropped 5; count of bases not matched to a gene: 7. CDR3 length: 15 residues. The CDR3 DNA reads TGTGCCAGCTCACCGTTCGGGGACAGAGACAATGAGCAGTTCTTC. Encoded protein: CASSPFGDRDNEQFF.

The V call is TRBV6-1, the J call TRBJ1-2; D not resolved. The CDR3 is made up of 11 amino acids. V was pared by 5 bases and J by 12 bases, with 13 bases between. Germline assignment: CDR1 MNHNS and CDR2 SASEGT. The CDR3 region is CASSPGVEHTF. The CDR3 nucleotides are TGTGCCAGCAGTCCCGGGGTAGAGCACACCTTC.

V gene TRBV5-1 combines with J gene TRBJ2-2, with D perhaps matching TRBD2 (6 bases). V lost 2 bases to trimming and J lost 1 base, with 9 bases between them. Germline loops: CDR1 SGHRS, CDR2 YFSETQ. The CDR3 sequence is 15 residues long. CDR3 sequence (DNA): TGCGCCAGCAGCTTCCCGCGGGGGAACACCGGGGAGCTGTTTTTT. It specifies CASSFPRGNTGELFF.

The table lists this clonotype with many counts. The chain has TRBV9 and TRBJ2-5; TRBD1 matches at 9 bases. This CDR3 spans 16 amino acids. V gave up 4 bases and J gave up 4 bases; unmatched junction bases: 11. CDR1 and CDR2 (germline): SGDLS, YYNGEE. CDR3 DNA sequence: TGTGCCAGCAGCAAGGGCCGGGACAGGGAGGGAGAGACCCAGTACTTC. Translated, it gives CASSKGRDREGETQYF.

About this clonotype itself: A much bigger clone sits one base away, suggesting this may be a read error. This chain links TRBV6-4 with TRBJ2-7; D not certain. The CDR3 runs 14 residues. Germline assignment: CDR1 MRHNA and CDR2 SNTAGT. DNA for the CDR3: TGTGCCAGCAATGACTCTAACGTCGTGTACGAGCAGTACTTC. Translated, it gives CASNDSNVVYEQYF.

This clonotype was counted a few times. V usage is TRBV2 and J usage is TRBJ2-7; D possibly uses TRBD1 or TRBD2 (5 bases each). Between the trimmed V and J ends, which lost 10 bases and 0 bases, there was a span of 13 bases. The CDR3 extends over 13 amino acids. From germline, CDR1 is SNHLY and CDR2 FYNNEI. The CDR3 DNA reads as TGTGCCACCCGGGACGGGGCCTCCTACGAGCAGTACTTC. It specifies CATRDGASYEQYF.

The table lists this clonotype with a few counts. The J gene is TRBJ2-3, the V gene TRBV20-1; tentative D call: TRBD2 (5 bases). CDR1 DFQATT and CDR2 SNEGSKA come from the germline V gene (reference sequence). The CDR3 has 17 residues. Between the trimmed V and J ends, which lost 0 bases and 2 bases, there was a span of 18 bases. The DNA of the CDR3 is TGCAGTGCTAGAGATCTAGAGGGAGCGGTATTCACAGATACGCAGTATTTT. This encodes CSARDLEGAVFTDTQYF.

Turning to this clonotype: Compared with germline, one end of the junction differs, possibly owing to a read error. The chain links TRBV11-2 to TRBJ1-1; a possible D gene is TRBD1 (5 bases). Germline lookup yields CDR1 SGHAT and CDR2 FQNNGV. The CDR3 sequence is 15 residues long. CDR3 sequence: CASSLKGFTNTEVFF. The CDR3 nucleotides read TGTGCCAGCAGCCTAAAGGGGTTCACGAACACTGAAGTTTTCTTT.

The chain employs TRBV5-1 and TRBJ2-7; D may match TRBD1 or TRBD2 (5 bases each). Looked up from germline, CDR1 is SGHRS and CDR2 is YFSETQ. V was pared by 4 bases and J by 1 base, with 18 bases between. The CDR3 spans 16 residues. This CDR3 is CASSKTPGTTSYEQYF. In DNA, the CDR3 is TGCGCCAGCAGCAAAACGCCCGGGACCACTTCCTACGAGCAGTACTTC.

This clonotype was recorded a few times. This chain links TRBV27 with TRBJ2-7; tentatively, D is TRBD1 (5 bases). This CDR3 contains 15 residues. Deletions cut 1 base from V and 2 bases from J, with 12 bases between. Germline loops: CDR1 MNHEY, CDR2 SMNVEV (reference sequence). The CDR3 loop is CASSLYPGKTYEQYF. The CDR3, as DNA: TGTGCCAGCAGTTTATACCCAGGGAAAACCTACGAGCAGTACTTC.